One and the same sample provided the 26 T cell receptor beta chains below, sequenced in a study of graft-versus-host responses after intestinal transplantation (dated by TCRdb to about 2021). Intraepithelial and lamina propria lymphocytes were isolated from graft specimens using dithiothreitol, EDTA incubations and collagenase D digestion. Libraries were built with the immunoSEQ multiplex PCR assay. The table comes from immuneACCESS by way of TCRdb, which keeps in-frame sequences with V and J called. Part of the clones is missing from these tables; in studies checked, under half for an unresolved V gene and the rest for unknown reasons. Present in this sample are over 5,000 clones, approximately 69% of which were seen just once. 32% of the sample goes to the ten largest clones. The source was ileum tissue, collected about 300 days after intestinal transplant. The receptors stem from a human patient who received an intestinal transplant, so some T cells may come from the graft donor.

Only a few counts were recorded for this clone. The chain uses TRBV7-9 and TRBJ1-1; 9 nucleotides line up with TRBD1. This CDR3 is built from 15 residues. V gave up 1 base and J gave up 0 bases; unmatched junction bases: 0. CDR1 is SEHNR, CDR2 FQNEAQ, per germline (reference sequence). The CDR3 DNA sequence: TGTGCCAGCAGCTTAGGACAGGGGGTGAACACTGAAGCTTTCTTT. It specifies CASSLGQGVNTEAFF. Variable domain in full (rest from reference TRBV7-9 and TRBJ1-1): DTGVSQNPRHKITKRGQNVTFRCDPISEHNRLYWYRQTLGQGPEFLTYFQNEAQLEKSRLLSDRFSAERPKGSFSTLEIQRTEQGDSAMYLCASSLGQGVNTEAFFGQGTRLTVV.

CDR3 region: CASGPRELFF. Here the CDR3 DNA reads TGTGCCTCGGGACCCCGGGAGCTGTTTTTT. The gene calls are TRBV30 and TRBJ2-2, with D perhaps TRBD1 or TRBD2 (5 bases each). CDR1 and CDR2 from the germline V gene are GTSNPN and SVGIG (reference sequence). The CDR3 covers 10 residues. V lost 7 bases and J lost 9, with 9 bases in between. The full variable domain, rest sourced from reference TRBV30 and TRBJ2-2, is SQTIHQWPATLVQPVGSPLSLECTVEGTSNPNLYWYRQAAGRGLQLLFYSVGIGQISSEVPQNLSASRPQDRQFILSSKKLLLSDSGFYLCASGPRELFFGEGSRLTVL.

The chain combines TRBV9 with TRBJ2-5; TRBD1 is a possible D gene (6 bases). The V end lost 1 base, the J end lost 4 bases, and 14 bases lay between the germline ends. This CDR3 is built from 15 residues. Germline V gives CDR1 SGDLS, CDR2 YYNGEE. This chain's CDR3 is CASSVNLGAVETQYF. The CDR3 DNA sequence: TGTGCCAGCAGCGTAAATCTGGGGGCGGTAGAGACCCAGTACTTC.

V and J are TRBV19 and TRBJ2-3; D gene uncertain. Trimming stripped 5 bases from V and 5 bases from J, with 14 bases between. Germline CDR1 reads LNHDA; CDR2 reads SQIVND (reference sequence). The CDR3 length is 14 residues. CDR3 loop: CASSYRRRLDTQYF. DNA for the CDR3: TGTGCCAGTAGTTACCGACGGAGATTAGATACGCAGTATTTT.

V is TRBV29-1 and J is TRBJ1-2, with D unresolved. This CDR3 is 11 amino acids long. Germline CDR1 reads SQVTM; CDR2 reads ANQGSEA. Trimming removed 4 bases at V and 3 bases at J, with 6 bases between. DNA of the CDR3: TGCAGCGTTGCGAGGTACTATGGCTACACCTTC. Its translation: CSVARYYGYTF.

On this clone: The same CDR3 can be traced to other DNA sequences in this sample. In DNA form, the CDR3 reads TGTGCCAGCAGTTCTAGCGGTAGCTCCTACAATGAGCAGTTCTTC. Translating it yields CASSSSGSSYNEQFF. The genes are TRBV6-5 and TRBJ2-1; 7 bases map to TRBD2. This CDR3 has 15 residues. V gave up 4 bases and J gave up 0 bases; unmatched junction bases: 3. Germline V CDR1 and CDR2: MNHEY, SVGAGI.

V gene TRBV5-8 combines with J gene TRBJ1-3; TRBD1 agrees at 8 bases. The V gene's germline CDR1 is SGHTS and CDR2 YDEGEE. The CDR3 contains 14 residues. Trimming at V came to 3 bases and at J to 7 bases, leaving 6 bases not matched to a gene. CDR3 region: CASSSIRQGNTIYF. The CDR3 nucleotides read TGTGCCAGCAGCTCCATTCGACAGGGGAACACCATATATTTT.

The sample holds a few counts of this clone. V usage is TRBV2 and J usage is TRBJ2-5; 14 bases match TRBD2. The CDR3 loop spans 13 amino acids. With 8 bases clipped from V and 4 bases from J, the junction kept 0 bases outside the gene matches. Germline V lookup: CDR1 SNHLY, CDR2 FYNNEI. CDR3 nucleotides: TGTGCCAGCGGACTAGCGGGAGGAGAGACCCAGTACTTC. Protein: CASGLAGGETQYF.

Written as DNA, the CDR3 is TGTGCCAGCAGCTTAGTAGCGGGTAGGTCCTACAATGAGCAGTTCTTC. It specifies CASSLVAGRSYNEQFF. V gene TRBV7-9 combines with J gene TRBJ2-1, with 7 bases aligning to TRBD2. The CDR3 length is 16 residues. Germline V gene sequence: CDR1 SEHNR, CDR2 FQNEAQ (reference sequence). V lost 1 base to trimming and J lost 1 base; unmatched junction nucleotides: 4.

This chain uses TRBV7-3 with TRBJ2-2, with D tentatively TRBD1 (5 bases). Per the germline V gene, CDR1 is SGHTA and CDR2 is FQGTGA. This CDR3 is 14 amino acids long. V lost 1 base, J lost 6 bases, and 9 bases lay in between. DNA for the CDR3: TGTGCCAGCAGCTTAAAACAGGCGTCCGGGGAGCTGTTTTTT. This encodes CASSLKQASGELFF. Complete variable domain (other parts from reference TRBV7-3 and TRBJ2-2): GAGVSQTPSNKVTEKGKYVELRCDPISGHTALYWYRQSLGQGPEFLIYFQGTGAADDSGLPNDRFFAVRPEGSVSTLKIQRTERGDSAVYLCASSLKQASGELFFGEGSRLTVL.

The chain carries TRBV7-8 and TRBJ2-5, with D perhaps matching TRBD2 (6 bases). Looked up from germline, CDR1 is SGHVS and CDR2 is FQNEAQ. With 1 base removed from V and 4 bases from J, the gap between germline ends came to 10 bases. CDR3 length: 14 residues. The DNA for the CDR3 is TGTGCCAGCAGCTTAGACCGGCGGGGAGAGACCCAGTACTTC. Translated: CASSLDRRGETQYF.

The chain is built from TRBV30 and TRBJ2-2; 8 nucleotides line up with TRBD2. J lost 4 bases, V lost 3 bases, and 4 bases had no gene match. Germline CDR1 and CDR2: GTSNPN and SVGIG (reference sequence). The CDR3 loop spans 14 amino acids. The CDR3 loop reads CAWSREGITGELFF. In DNA, the CDR3 is TGTGCCTGGAGCCGGGAGGGCATCACCGGGGAGCTGTTTTTT. Full variable domain (outside the CDR3, taken from reference TRBV30 and TRBJ2-2): SQTIHQWPATLVQPVGSPLSLECTVEGTSNPNLYWYRQAAGRGLQLLFYSVGIGQISSEVPQNLSASRPQDRQFILSSKKLLLSDSGFYLCAWSREGITGELFFGEGSRLTVL.

In the case of this clone: Other DNA sequences in this specimen translate into the identical CDR3. The rearrangement joins TRBV14 to TRBJ1-1, with unresolved D. The V end lost 6 bases, the J end lost 2 bases, and 10 bases lay between the germline ends. This CDR3 region has 13 residues. The germline CDR1 and CDR2 sequences are SGHDN and FVKESK. The CDR3 protein is CASSRRANTEAFF. The CDR3 DNA follows: TGTGCCAGCAGTCGGAGGGCCAACACTGAAGCTTTCTTT.

The chain links TRBV7-2 to TRBJ2-5; TRBD2 aligns across 10 bases. The CDR3 sequence is 14 residues long. Germline CDR1 SGHTA, CDR2 FQGNSA. With V trimmed by 5 bases and J by 5 bases, 5 bases remained unmatched. CDR3 coding DNA: TGTGCCAGCAGCCCCAGTAGCGGGAGGGAGACCCAGTACTTC. This translates into CASSPSSGRETQYF.

This rearrangement joins TRBV25-1 to TRBJ2-5, with TRBD2 matching over 11 bases. V lost 2 bases, J lost 3 bases, and 5 bases stayed unmatched. The length of the CDR3 is 16 residues. The germline V gene encodes CDR1 MGHDK and CDR2 SYGVNS. CDR3 loop: CASSERGSGGEETQYF. In DNA, the CDR3 is TGTGCCAGCAGTGAAAGGGGTAGCGGGGGGGAAGAGACCCAGTACTTC. Full variable domain (rest looked up from reference TRBV25-1 and TRBJ2-5): EADIYQTPRYLVIGTGKKITLECSQTMGHDKMYWYQQDPGMELHLIHYSYGVNSTEKGDLSSESTVSRIRTEHFPLTLESARPSHTSQYLCASSERGSGGEETQYFGPGTRLLVL.

The chain employs TRBV4-1 and TRBJ2-6; D remains ambiguous. In germline, CDR1 is MGHRA, CDR2 YSYEKL. Trimming pared 11 bases from V and 0 bases from J, leaving 17 bases between. CDR3 length equals 16 residues. CDR3 amino acids: CAVGSAIVSGANVLTF. CDR3 coding DNA: TGCGCCGTTGGCAGTGCAATCGTCTCTGGGGCCAACGTCCTGACTTTC.

This clone has only one observation. V and J are TRBV4-2 and TRBJ2-3, with unresolved D. Germline CDR1 reads LGHNA; CDR2 reads YNFKEQ. The CDR3 runs 13 residues. With 3 bases removed from V and 6 bases from J, the gap between germline ends came to 10 bases. This CDR3 reads CASSHLNMDTQYF. The CDR3 DNA reads TGTGCCAGCAGCCACTTAAACATGGATACGCAGTATTTT.

This chain links TRBV28 with TRBJ1-6, with unresolved D. V lost 3 bases, J lost 7 bases, and 10 bases lay in between. CDR3 length equals 14 residues. CDR1 and CDR2 (germline): MDHEN, SYDVKM. The CDR3 bases are TGTGCCAGCAGTTTCCGACGGGAGAATTCACCCCTCCACTTT. This codes for CASSFRRENSPLHF.

This clone was detected only a few times. The chain employs TRBV9 and TRBJ2-7; TRBD2 agrees at 8 bases. The CDR3 runs to 13 residues. Trimming at V came to 0 bases and at J to 4 bases, leaving 0 bases not matched to a gene. From germline, CDR1 is SGDLS and CDR2 YYNGEE. The CDR3: CASSVGLAYEQYF. DNA for the CDR3: TGTGCCAGCAGCGTAGGACTAGCGTACGAGCAGTACTTC.

This clone was recorded a few times. The chain links TRBV15 to TRBJ1-2; 7 bases agree with TRBD1. Per the germline V gene, CDR1 is LNHNV and CDR2 is YYDKDF (reference sequence). The CDR3 is made up of 13 amino acids. The J segment lost 7 bases and the V segment lost 4 bases, leaving 6 bases of the junction unmatched. DNA of the CDR3: TGTGCCACCAGCACAGACAGGGTGGGTGGCTACACCTTC. It specifies CATSTDRVGGYTF.

This clone was found a few times. V is TRBV10-1 and J is TRBJ2-7; no firm D call. The CDR3 length is 12 residues. The germline CDR1 and CDR2 sequences are WNHNN and SYGVQD (reference sequence). Trimming stripped 0 bases from V and 4 bases from J, with 4 bases between. The DNA of the CDR3 is TGCGCCAGCAGTGAGTCCGCGTACGAGCAGTACTTC. This encodes CASSESAYEQYF.

This clone has a handful of counts. CDR3 coding DNA: TGTGCCAGCTCACCAATGACTAGCGGGGCCGGGTTTAACTACGAGCAGTACTTC. Protein product: CASSPMTSGAGFNYEQYF. The rearrangement joins TRBV18 to TRBJ2-7; the match to TRBD2 covers 11 bases. Germline-derived CDR1 and CDR2 are KGHSH and LQKENI. The trim removed 2 bases at V and 3 bases at J, leaving 12 bases unmatched. CDR3 length: 18 residues.

This sequence joins TRBV7-2 and TRBJ2-1; no firm D call. Deletions cut 5 bases from V and 9 bases from J, with 11 bases between. CDR3 length: 12 amino acids. Germline lookup yields CDR1 SGHTA and CDR2 FQGNSA. The CDR3 nucleotides read TGTGCCAGCAGCACTACTATCGGTGAGCAGTTCTTC. This encodes CASSTTIGEQFF.

The DNA of the CDR3 is TGTGCCAGCAGTAACCGGGTGGCTACGAACACTGAAGCTTTCTTT. Its protein is CASSNRVATNTEAFF. This sequence joins TRBV28 and TRBJ1-1; no reliable D call. CDR3 length: 15 amino acids. Trimming removed 5 bases at V and 1 base at J, with 14 bases between. CDR1 is MDHEN, CDR2 SYDVKM, per germline.

The V call is TRBV6-1, the J call TRBJ1-2, with TRBD1 identical over 7 bases. There are 12 residues in the CDR3. After removal of 6 bases from V and 5 bases from J, the junction contained 3 bases not matched to a gene. Germline V gives CDR1 MNHNS, CDR2 SASEGT. CDR3 protein: CASRQGPYGYTF. The CDR3, as DNA: TGTGCCAGCAGACAGGGGCCTTATGGCTACACCTTC.

A few counts support this clone. The V gene is TRBV25-1, the J gene TRBJ1-2, with 7 bases aligning to TRBD1. Germline CDR1 reads MGHDK; CDR2 reads SYGVNS. With V trimmed by 4 bases and J by 7 bases, 9 bases remained unmatched. The CDR3 is 14 amino acids. In nucleotides, the CDR3 is TGTGCCAGCAGTGCCATTGGACAGGATCGTGGCTACACCTTC. Its translation is CASSAIGQDRGYTF.